This T cell receptor beta chain was recovered during a study of T cell repertoires in cytomegalovirus infection. TCRdb analysed the reads with MiXCR anew, one entry per CDR3 protein. The profile shows about 450,000 distinct CDR3 sequences, 31% of them singletons. This clonotype was seen a few times. Its target is unknown. After removal of 4 bases from V and 4 bases from J, the junction contained 10 bases not matched to a gene. The CDR3 is made up of 15 amino acids. Findings of the study overall: HLA-C-restricted CMV-specific TCR beta clonotypes prevailed in the ex vivo response.

This clonotype was obtained from a human donor in good health (CMV status not recorded). Some clones in this sample may be carry-over from other donors' samples. What was sequenced was PBMCs. This chain links TRBV12-3 or TRBV12-4 with TRBJ2-7; 7 nucleotides match TRBD1. CDR3 sequence reads: CASSYLTGIGYEQYF. As DNA, the CDR3 is TGTGCCAGCAGTTACTTGACAGGGATAGGGTACGAGCAGTACTTC.